This TCR beta chain was recorded in a study of blood T cells in healthy people across ages (dated by TCRdb to about 2015). In the study overall: In model experiments, template switching captured roughly one uniquely barcoded TCR beta cDNA molecule for every two T cells. Using the same blood draw, the study looked at two additional independent replicas of 1 million unique cDNA reads for two donors, one aged 18 to 30 and the other aged 80 or older. To avoid experimental bias, donors of different ages were spread randomly across the sequencing lanes. The donors were split into four age groups: young (average 16 years), middle-aged (39), aged (more than 60) and long-lived (under 85). Age-related changes in TCR beta repertoire diversity were measured in the study by deep sequencing normalized with unique cDNA molecular identifiers. Broad study findings and their caveats: Estimates of total diversity based on one million sequenced T cells were regarded as lower bounds and as underestimates. Compared with the aged group, the long-lived group had more naive CD4+ T cells, fewer expanded clones and increased TCR diversity, suggesting age selection. As age increased, observed TCR beta diversity per million T cells dropped in a roughly linear way, and a significant reduction was already evident by age about 36. Because donor CMV infection status was unknown, age-related changes in expanded clonotypes were potentially confounded. Bulk unsorted PBMC profiling prevented conclusive comparison of naive and antigen-experienced compartments. A strong correlation was found between observed TCR beta diversity and the percentage of naive T cells measured by flow cytometry.

CDR1 and CDR2, per the germline V gene, are LGHNA and YNFKEQ. Taken from cysteine to phenylalanine, the CDR3 has 16 residues. Kept here is only the CDR3 DNA, which spans 48 bases and is read in frame from base 1. Trimming accounts for 1 base at V and 1 base at J, while the number of junction bases matched to no gene is 1. The library came from 5' RACE. The instrument given in TCRdb is Illumina HiSeq 2500. A second PCR of about 6 to 12 cycles was run with a J-beta primer mix and a sample-barcoded 5' primer. Each TCR beta cDNA molecule received a unique molecular identifier from a template-switch 5' adaptor carrying 12 random nucleotides. Each sample yielded at least 2.5 million CDR3-containing paired-end reads. The Mint cDNA synthesis kit, primed by a TRBC-specific oligonucleotide, was used to synthesize first-strand cDNA from all RNA. All cDNA was treated with uracil-DNA glycosylase and then went through a first 18-cycle PCR with the universal primers M1SS and BC2_uni_R. Regarding the original processing steps: For normalization, 1 million high-quality reads, each with a distinct molecular identifier, were randomly selected from each sample. Reads sharing molecular identifiers were discarded rather than binned into consensus sequences. MiTCR, set to a Q25 quality threshold and the strictest error-elimination algorithm, was used for CDR3 identification, clonotype clustering and error correction. A nonparametric unseen species model with Euler transformation was used to estimate a lower bound on total TCR beta diversity. TCRdb reprocessed the public reads (quality trimming at Q25 with fastp, clone calling with MiXCR) and kept in-frame beta chains. Identical CDR3 proteins give one entry, which carries the most common genes and DNA. TCRdb's processing, not the authors' own work, is the source of the V and J calls. The sample profile shows about 900,000 distinct CDR3 sequences; 55% to 65% of them were found once. Clones ranked in the top ten supply roughly a quarter of the sample.

Systemically healthy Caucasian individuals from Russia, 35 to 40 in total and aged 6 to 90 years, were included as donors. Approximately 9.7 milliliters of peripheral blood were drawn from each donor into EDTA-treated Vacutainer tubes. Ficoll-Paque density-gradient centrifugation was used to isolate PBMCs, with at least 6.5 million per sample. Trizol reagent was used to extract total RNA from PBMCs, with at least 6 micrograms per sample. For every donor, flow cytometry on a PBMC aliquot measured the percentage of naive CD45RAhigh/CD27high T cells. In the case of this clonotype: The target of this receptor is not known. Qualities for individual bases were not recorded, and no much larger clone is one base off.

Sample: blood. The receptor chain draws on TRBV4-2 and TRBJ2-2; a stretch of 9 junction bases matches TRBD2. This clonotype was obtained from a man younger than 45 in good health. The CDR3 region reads CASSQVTSGNTGELFF. The DNA reads as follows: TGTGCCAGCAGCCAAGTGACTAGCGGGAACACCGGGGAGCTGTTTTTT.